This T cell receptor (beta chain) was recorded in a study of cytomegalovirus exposure and HLA in healthy donors. It was with 60 Vbeta and 13 Jbeta primers that the PCR ran. In the source study's methods: Around 11 million shared chains were among approximately 80 million unique TCR beta chains counted in a later analysis. Using immunoSEQ multiplex PCR, the repertoire was profiled, and TCRdb retains in-frame clones only, with some absent. V and J calls and clone size come straight from that table; D and trimming were deduced from the DNA. The sample comprises about 160,000 clones, around 77% of which are singletons, and over 1.1% rests with the top ten. V lost 2 bases, J lost 7 bases, and 4 bases stayed unmatched. CDR1 and CDR2 from the germline V gene are SGHTA and FQGNSA. The CDR3 length is 15 residues. Study outcomes and limitations: TRBV6-2, TRBV6-3 and other indistinguishable V segments were excluded. With later analysis, a missense DCLRE1C variant became linked to TCR beta V- and J-gene trimming.

Regarding this clone: Its antigen is not known.

The sequencing sample was made of PBMCs. The sequence came from a man aged 55-75 years in good health and CMV-seronegative. The genes are TRBV7-2 and TRBJ2-1; 11 bases are a match to TRBD2. In DNA, the CDR3 is TGTGCCAGCAGCTTAACTAGCGGGGGAGGGAATGAGCAGTTCTTC. It is translated as CASSLTSGGGNEQFF. Supplemented by reference TRBV7-2 and TRBJ2-1, the full variable domain reads GAGVSQSPSNKVTEKGKDVELRCDPISGHTALYWYRQSLGQGLEFLIYFQGNSAPDKSGLPSDRFSAERTGGSVSTLTIQRTQQEDSAVYLCASSLTSGGGNEQFFGPGTRLTVL.